Sequencing of this T cell receptor beta chain was carried out in a study of blood T cell repertoires in COVID-19. In the authors' workflow: For nucleated cells, counts were estimated from reference gene primer amplification. Sequencing used immunoSEQ multiplex PCR; TCRdb keeps in-frame clones, though not all of them. For V, J and clone size, that table is used; D and trimming come from the DNA. The sample carries approximately 220,000 clones, about 86% recorded once. This CDR3 region has 18 residues. This receptor was taken from a man aged 55 to 70 who had recovered from COVID-19. The specimen was peripheral blood. The rearrangement joins TRBV21-1 to TRBJ1-3; the table's D call, TRBD1, was not checked against the DNA. TRBV21-1 is annotated as a pseudogene. CDR3 in DNA: TGTGCCAGCAGCCTGTCCCGGGACAGGGGATCGGCTGGAAACACCATATATTTT. Protein product: CASSLSRDRGSAGNTIYF.